This is a list of T cell receptor beta chains from one sample in a study of PD-1 blockade in classical Hodgkin lymphoma. Sequenced by immunoSEQ multiplex PCR; TCRdb stores in-frame clones only, minus some. The repertoire holds 45,000 to 55,000 clones, over 70% seen once, with about 16% in the top ten. This specimen consisted of peripheral blood mononuclear cells (PBMCs), obtained at baseline. The receptors derive from a human donor with classical Hodgkin lymphoma. Each CDR3 is given with its conserved first and last residue. The D gene is left open where the match is weak. The size field is filled for only some rows; it gives once, few, many or a size class.

v_gene	j_gene	d_gene	abundance	CDR3aa	CDR3nt
TRBV7-2	TRBJ2-5	.	.	CASSLVGEPGTQYF	TGTGCCAGCAGCTTAGTTGGGGAACCAGGGACCCAGTACTTC
TRBV19	TRBJ1-1	.	once	CASSMGLLNTEAFF	TGTGCCAGTAGTATGGGACTTTTGAACACTGAAGCTTTCTTT
TRBV6-1	TRBJ2-3	TRBD2	.	CASSAGGEDTQYF	TGTGCCAGCAGTGCGGGGGGTGAAGATACGCAGTATTTT
TRBV18	TRBJ1-3	.	few	CASSPAAPFSGNTIYF	TGTGCCAGCTCACCAGCAGCGCCCTTCTCTGGAAACACCATATATTTT
TRBV30	TRBJ1-2	.	.	CAWSPPDGYNYGYTF	TGTGCCTGGAGCCCTCCGGACGGGTATAACTATGGCTACACCTTC
TRBV5-4	TRBJ1-4	.	.	CASSLEAAHNEKLFF	TGTGCCAGCAGCTTGGAGGCGGCCCATAATGAAAAACTGTTTTTT
TRBV11-3	TRBJ2-7	.	many	CASSSTGTHEQYF	TGTGCCAGCAGCTCGACAGGTACCCACGAGCAGTACTTC
TRBV5-1	TRBJ2-7	.	few	CASSPDSDYEQYF	TGCGCCAGCAGCCCGGACAGTGACTACGAGCAGTACTTC
TRBV11-1	TRBJ2-5	TRBD1	.	CASSRSQTTGEGVETQYF	TGTGCCAGCAGCCGCAGCCAGACGACAGGGGAAGGTGTAGAGACCCAGTACTTC
TRBV6-1	TRBJ2-6	.	.	CASGTVYGANVLTF	TGTGCCAGCGGTACAGTATATGGGGCCAACGTCCTGACTTTC
TRBV19	TRBJ1-1	TRBD1	.	CASSTSPTGGLIFAEAFF	TGTGCCAGTAGTACCTCCCCGACAGGGGGATTAATTTTCGCTGAAGCTTTCTTT
TRBV7-9	TRBJ2-1	TRBD1	.	CASSLVEGRGGAYNEQFF	TGTGCCAGCAGCTTAGTAGAGGGGCGAGGGGGCGCCTACAATGAGCAGTTCTTC
TRBV18	TRBJ1-2	TRBD1	.	CASSPSTGVYGYTF	TGTGCCAGCTCACCGTCAACAGGGGTCTATGGCTACACCTTC
TRBV6-5	TRBJ2-3	TRBD1	.	CASSLIEGASDTQYF	TGTGCCAGCAGCCTTATCGAGGGGGCTTCAGATACGCAGTATTTT
TRBV10-3	TRBJ2-7	.	.	CAMGREATYEQYF	TGTGCCATGGGGAGAGAGGCCACCTACGAGCAGTACTTC
TRBV9	TRBJ2-7	TRBD2	.	CASSASGSYEQYF	TGTGCCAGCAGCGCTAGCGGGAGCTACGAGCAGTACTTC
TRBV18	TRBJ2-2	.	.	CASSPLEGVNTGELFF	TGTGCCAGCTCACCACTCGAGGGGGTTAACACCGGGGAGCTGTTTTTT
TRBV4-3	TRBJ2-7	.	.	CASSQSPSVPSYEQYF	TGCGCCAGCAGCCAATCCCCCTCGGTCCCCTCCTACGAGCAGTACTTC
TRBV29-1	TRBJ2-1	.	.	CSVENNEQFF	TGCAGCGTTGAAAACAATGAGCAGTTCTTC
TRBV6-6	TRBJ1-1	.	.	CASTWGGISWNTEAFF	TGTGCCAGCACCTGGGGGGGGATCTCATGGAACACTGAAGCTTTCTTT
TRBV12-5	TRBJ1-5	.	.	CASGLVVGRGYQPQHF	TGTGCTAGTGGTTTGGTTGTCGGCAGGGGATATCAGCCCCAGCATTTT
TRBV6-5	TRBJ1-1	.	.	CASSPTWGNTEAFF	TGTGCCAGCAGTCCTACATGGGGGAACACTGAAGCTTTCTTT
TRBV11-2	TRBJ2-5	TRBD2	.	CASSLAGGKETQYF	TGTGCCAGCAGCTTAGCGGGAGGTAAAGAGACCCAGTACTTC
TRBV27	TRBJ1-1	.	.	CASRNLGVNTEAFF	TGTGCCAGCAGGAATTTAGGGGTGAACACTGAAGCTTTCTTT
TRBV10-2	TRBJ2-3	.	.	CASRDIVGSSTDTQYF	TGCGCCAGCAGGGACATCGTGGGGAGTAGCACAGATACGCAGTATTTT
TRBV7-2	TRBJ2-7	TRBD2	.	CASSRSGSRYEQYF	TGTGCCAGCAGCCGCAGCGGGAGCCGCTACGAGCAGTACTTC
TRBV25-1	TRBJ1-2	.	.	CASSAGGGAYRGYTF	TGTGCCAGCAGTGCTGGGGGGGGCGCATATCGTGGCTACACCTTC
TRBV7-2	TRBJ2-7	TRBD1	.	CASKVQQGALREQYF	TGTGCCAGCAAGGTACAACAGGGGGCTTTGAGGGAGCAGTACTTC
TRBV6-6	TRBJ2-1	TRBD1	medium-sized	CASRPWTGHYNEQFF	TGTGCCAGCAGACCTTGGACAGGGCACTACAATGAGCAGTTCTTC
TRBV11-3	TRBJ2-1	.	few	CASSSPNEQFF	TGTGCCAGCAGCTCCCCCAATGAGCAGTTCTTC
TRBV6-5	TRBJ1-1	.	.	CASSSSRNRNTEAFF	TGTGCCAGCAGTTCCTCCCGGAATCGGAACACTGAAGCTTTCTTT
TRBV7-2	TRBJ2-1	TRBD2	.	CASSSKREDGNEQFF	TGTGCCAGCAGCTCCAAGCGGGAGGATGGCAATGAGCAGTTCTTC
TRBV29-1	TRBJ2-2	.	.	CSVASGSNTGELFF	TGCAGCGTTGCTTCAGGGTCAAACACCGGGGAGCTGTTTTTT
TRBV6-5	TRBJ2-1	.	.	CASSVGLNNEQFF	TGTGCCAGCAGTGTGGGACTGAACAATGAGCAGTTCTTC
TRBV12-5	TRBJ1-1	.	.	CASSALGGLGSTEAFF	TGTGCTAGTAGCGCCCTGGGAGGGCTGGGGAGCACTGAAGCTTTCTTT
TRBV4-2	TRBJ2-7	.	.	CASQKTGQPYEQYF	TGTGCCAGCCAAAAAACGGGCCAGCCCTACGAGCAGTACTTC
TRBV5-1	TRBJ1-1	TRBD1	.	CASRTGTEGEAFF	TGCGCCAGCAGGACCGGGACAGAGGGTGAAGCTTTCTTT
TRBV11-3	TRBJ2-2	TRBD2	.	CASSLVLADTGELFF	TGTGCCAGCAGCTTAGTCCTAGCGGACACCGGGGAGCTGTTTTTT
TRBV30	TRBJ1-1	.	few	CAWSWEMNTEAFF	TGTGCCTGGAGTTGGGAGATGAACACTGAAGCTTTCTTT
TRBV6-6	TRBJ2-1	TRBD2	.	CASNGGRNSYNEQFF	TGTGCCAGCAACGGCGGGAGGAACTCCTACAATGAGCAGTTCTTC
TRBV7-3	TRBJ2-3	.	once	CASSISEADTQYF	TGTGCCAGCAGCATCTCGGAGGCAGATACGCAGTATTTT
TRBV5-4	TRBJ1-2	TRBD1	.	CASSPRTGVMGYGYTF	TGTGCCAGCAGCCCAAGGACAGGCGTCATGGGCTATGGCTACACCTTC
TRBV2	TRBJ1-5	.	.	CASSRQEDQPQHF	TGTGCCAGCAGCCGACAGGAGGATCAGCCCCAGCATTTT
TRBV5-1	TRBJ2-3	.	once	CASSFSGPYPTQYF	TGCGCCAGCAGCTTCTCCGGGCCCTATCCTACGCAGTATTTT
TRBV5-6	TRBJ2-5	TRBD1	many	CASKAGGYQETQYF	TGTGCCAGCAAGGCAGGGGGATACCAAGAGACCCAGTACTTC
TRBV4-2	TRBJ2-4	TRBD2	.	CASSPRTSGDLAKNIQYF	TGTGCCAGCAGCCCCCGGACTAGCGGAGACCTAGCCAAAAACATTCAGTACTTC
TRBV11-3	TRBJ2-5	TRBD1	.	CASSLDLDRGLETQYF	TGTGCCAGCAGCTTAGACTTAGACAGGGGGCTGGAGACCCAGTACTTC
TRBV7-2	TRBJ2-7	.	.	CASIDQSSSYEQYF	TGTGCCAGCATCGACCAAAGCAGTTCCTACGAGCAGTACTTC